Presented here are 15 T cell receptor beta chains from one specimen sequenced in a study of blood T cells in healthy people across ages. A J-beta primer mix and a sample-barcoded 5' primer were used in a second PCR of roughly 6 to 12 cycles. TCRdb re-analysed the 5' RACE reads in MiXCR, keeping a single row per CDR3 protein. The top ten clones hold over 20% of a sample with almost 1 million distinct CDR3 sequences, 45% to 60% of them seen once. Sequencing input: blood. The receptor source for this set is a woman aged 55 to 70 in good health.

The chain links TRBV3-1 to TRBJ2-7, with 8 bases that match TRBD2. The CDR3 length is 17 residues. CDR1 LGHDT and CDR2 YNNKEL come from the germline V gene (reference sequence). The V segment lost 0 bases and the J segment 2 bases; nucleotides outside the gene matches: 9. The CDR3 DNA is TGTGCCAGCAGCCAAGATCGGTGGACTAGCCGCGCCTACGAGCAGTACTTC. Protein: CASSQDRWTSRAYEQYF.

This rearrangement joins TRBV11-2 to TRBJ2-3, with a possible D match to TRBD2 (6 bases). The germline V and J ends were trimmed by 2 bases and 1 base, with 13 bases remaining between them. This CDR3 has 16 amino acids. Looked up from germline, CDR1 is SGHAT and CDR2 is FQNNGV. CDR3 nucleotides: TGTGCCAGCAGCTTAATCACGGGAGAGGGCACAGATACGCAGTATTTT. Its translation is CASSLITGEGTDTQYF.

This rearrangement joins TRBV2 to TRBJ2-2; D ambiguous. CDR1 SNHLY and CDR2 FYNNEI come from the germline V gene. Trimming removed 7 bases from V and 7 bases from J, with 19 bases in between. The CDR3 loop spans 15 amino acids. This chain's CDR3 is CASKDNYPSGGELFF. CDR3 nucleotides: TGTGCCAGCAAAGACAATTACCCCTCTGGCGGGGAGCTGTTTTTT.

This sequence joins TRBV4-1 and TRBJ1-6; D perhaps matches TRBD1 (5 bases). This CDR3 has 13 residues. Looked up from germline, CDR1 is MGHRA and CDR2 is YSYEKL. Trimming shortened V by 1 base and J by 7 bases, and 5 bases separated the two germline ends. This chain's CDR3 is CASSQGQNSPLHF. CDR3 nucleotides: TGCGCCAGCAGCCAAGGACAGAATTCACCCCTCCACTTT.

This chain links TRBV7-7 with TRBJ2-5; unclear D gene. The germline gives CDR1 SSHAT, CDR2 FNYEAQ (reference sequence). This CDR3 has 14 residues. Trimming removed 4 bases from V and 1 base from J, with 10 bases in between. CDR3 coding DNA: TGTGCCAGCAGCTCGGCCAGGTTCCAAGAGACCCAGTACTTC. This gives the protein CASSSARFQETQYF.

Only a few counts were recorded for this clonotype. A junction end diverges from the germline sequence, so it may reflect a read error. The J gene is TRBJ2-5, the V gene TRBV2, with D hard to call. CDR1 is SNHLY and CDR2 is FYNNEI in the germline V gene. The CDR3 is 15 amino acids. CDR3 DNA sequence: TGTGCCAGCAGAGAAGACTTTTCCCTCCAAGAGACCCAGTACTTC. This gives the protein CASREDFSLQETQYF.

V is TRBV4-3 and J is TRBJ1-5; D remains unclear. The CDR3 length is 14 residues. The V gene lost 1 base and the J gene lost 4 bases, with 8 bases spanning the gap. Germline V gene data show CDR1 as LGHNA and CDR2 as YSLEER. CDR3 sequence reads: CASSQAWRNQPQHF. The CDR3 DNA follows: TGCGCCAGCAGCCAAGCGTGGAGAAATCAGCCCCAGCATTTT.

V and J are TRBV28 and TRBJ1-2, with D uncertain. CDR1 and CDR2 (germline): MDHEN, SYDVKM. V was trimmed by 5 bases and J by 7 bases, leaving 8 bases between them. There are 11 residues in the CDR3. DNA of the CDR3: TGTGCCAGCAGTACCGGGGTTGGCTACACCTTC. Translated: CASSTGVGYTF.

This sequence joins TRBV15 and TRBJ1-2; the D is unclear. V lost 0 bases to trimming and J lost 4 bases, with 15 bases between them. CDR1 is LNHNV and CDR2 is YYDKDF in the germline V gene (reference sequence). The CDR3 is 16 residues long. CDR3 sequence reads: CATSRDQGGLGYGYTF. The CDR3 DNA reads TGTGCCACCAGCAGAGATCAAGGCGGCCTCGGCTATGGCTACACCTTC.

The rearrangement uses TRBV20-1 and TRBJ1-5; the D is unclear. CDR3 length equals 12 residues. The V end lost 6 bases, the J end lost 3 bases, and 9 bases lay between the germline ends. Germline V lookup: CDR1 DFQATT, CDR2 SNEGSKA (reference sequence). The CDR3 DNA reads as TGCAGTGCCAGGACCTCCAATCAGCCCCAGCATTTT. Protein: CSARTSNQPQHF.

The chain joins TRBV6-5 to TRBJ2-7, with a possible D match to TRBD1 (5 bases). The CDR3 length is 12 residues. The germline V gene encodes CDR1 MNHEY and CDR2 SVGAGI. V dropped 6 bases and J dropped 4 bases, with 10 bases sitting between them. The CDR3 bases are TGTGCCAGCAGAGACGGACATTACGAGCAGTACTTC. Translated: CASRDGHYEQYF.

The rearrangement links TRBV5-8 to TRBJ1-5, with 8 bases fitting TRBD1. This CDR3 region has 14 residues. The germline CDR1 and CDR2 sequences are SGHTS and YDEGEE. V lost 6 bases, J lost 6 bases, and 8 bases stayed unmatched. Here the CDR3 DNA reads TGTGCCAGCAACTCAGGACAGGGTACTCAGCCCCAGCATTTT. Encoded protein: CASNSGQGTQPQHF.

This clonotype has just a few counts. The V gene is TRBV20-1, the J gene TRBJ2-4, with D maybe TRBD2 (6 bases). Matching the DNA end better, TRBJ2-7 makes the J call doubtful. This CDR3 contains 11 residues. In germline, CDR1 is DFQATT, CDR2 SNEGSKA (reference sequence). The CDR3 protein is CSAAPGLEQYF. The DNA of the CDR3 is TGCAGTGCTGCCCCGGGACTCGAGCAGTACTTC.

The chain joins TRBV30 to TRBJ2-3; TRBD2 aligns across 14 bases. The germline V gene has CDR1 GTSNPN and CDR2 SVGIG (reference sequence). This CDR3 has 16 residues. V shed 4 bases, J shed 7 bases, and the junction held 10 bases outside the gene matches. The CDR3 nucleotides are TGTGCCTGGAAAGGGCCGGGACTAGCGGGAGTTCATACGCAGTATTTT. Residues: CAWKGPGLAGVHTQYF.

In this sample, this clonotype turned up a few times. The CDR3 loop reads CASSPDRVIGYTF. In DNA form, the CDR3 reads TGTGCCAGCAGCCCAGACAGGGTGATCGGCTACACCTTC. This chain links TRBV7-2 with TRBJ1-2; TRBD1 agrees at 7 bases. The CDR3 loop spans 13 amino acids. V dropped 5 bases and J dropped 8; count of bases not matched to a gene: 8. Germline V gene data show CDR1 as SGHTA and CDR2 as FQGNSA.